This entry lists 25 T cell receptor beta chains sequenced from one sample in a study of circulating CD8 cells and anti-PD-1 response in melanoma. TCR libraries were prepared from around 15 ng of total RNA with the QIAseq Immune Repertoire TCR panel. TCRdb ran MiXCR on the reads and lists one entry per CDR3 protein. The sample carries 2,000 or so distinct CDR3 sequences, roughly 8.1% recorded once. From live CD3+CD8+TCRalphabeta+ cells, four PD-1 and/or TIGIT subsets were sorted. The sample in question was CD8+ T cells from PBMCs, obtained at baseline or after one month of anti-PD-1 therapy (not recorded which). The receptor set was obtained from a human donor with melanoma.

In its sample, this clonotype ranks as medium-sized. The rearrangement joins TRBV28 to TRBJ2-7; D unresolved. The V end lost 6 bases, the J end lost 0 bases, and 9 bases lay between the germline ends. The germline V gene has CDR1 MDHEN and CDR2 SYDVKM. CDR3 length equals 13 residues. The DNA for the CDR3 is TGTGCCAGCAGCCTCGGACCCTCCTACGAGCAGTACTTC. Its translation: CASSLGPSYEQYF.

This clonotype occurred a few times. The rearrangement joins TRBV6-6 to TRBJ1-5, with 7 bases that match TRBD1. Trimming removed 2 bases from V and 7 bases from J; junction bases left unmatched: 8. The CDR3 spans 15 residues. CDR1 is MNHNY and CDR2 is SVGAGI in the germline V gene (reference sequence). The CDR3, as DNA: TGTGCCAGCAGTTACCACCGACAGGGTGGCCAGCCCCAGCATTTT. Translating gives CASSYHRQGGQPQHF.

Relative to its sample, this clonotype is medium-sized. This chain uses TRBV11-2 with TRBJ2-1, with 11 bases matching TRBD2. Germline V gene data show CDR1 as SGHAT and CDR2 as FQNNGV. This CDR3 contains 16 residues. The junction had 9 bases not matched to a gene; V was cut back by 5 bases and J by 6 bases. The CDR3 region is CASSPLAGGLINEQFF. CDR3 in DNA: TGTGCCAGCAGCCCCTTAGCGGGGGGGCTCATCAATGAGCAGTTCTTC.

By sample share, this clonotype is medium-sized. The chain is built from TRBV5-1 and TRBJ2-3; D not certain. The CDR3 loop spans 14 amino acids. Germline lookup yields CDR1 SGHRS and CDR2 YFSETQ. Deletions cut 4 bases from V and 1 base from J, with 10 bases between. The CDR3 DNA sequence: TGCGCCAGCAGCGACCGGACGGGCACAGATACGCAGTATTTT. It translates to CASSDRTGTDTQYF. Based on the CDR3 plus reference TRBV5-1 and TRBJ2-3, the full variable domain is KAGVTQTPRYLIKTRGQQVTLSCSPISGHRSVSWYQQTPGQGLQFLFEYFSETQRNKGNFPGRFSGRQFSNSRSEMNVSTLELGDSALYLCASSDRTGTDTQYFGPGTRLTVL.

In its sample, this clonotype ranks as medium-sized. The CDR3 DNA reads as TGTGCCAGCAGTTTAATTCAACTAGAGACAGATACGCAGTATTTT. This sequence encodes CASSLIQLETDTQYF. The genes are TRBV28 and TRBJ2-3, with D possibly matching TRBD2 (5 bases). CDR3 length: 15 amino acids. Germline V gene data show CDR1 as MDHEN and CDR2 as SYDVKM. Trimming cost V 2 bases and J 3 bases, with 12 bases left between them.

This clonotype is judged medium-sized (0.01 to 0.1%). The genes are TRBV4-3 and TRBJ2-5; no clear D gene. The CDR3 extends over 15 amino acids. The V gene lost 3 bases and the J gene lost 5 bases, with 16 bases spanning the gap. Germline CDR1 LGHNA, CDR2 YSLEER. The CDR3 sequence is CASSQASAKGETQYF. CDR3 bases: TGCGCCAGCAGCCAGGCAAGCGCGAAGGGCGAGACCCAGTACTTC.

This clonotype appeared a few times. Since a far larger clone is one base different, this is likely a read error. The rearrangement joins TRBV28 to TRBJ2-1; a possible D gene is TRBD2 (6 bases). CDR3 length: 13 residues. Germline V gene data show CDR1 as MDHEN and CDR2 as SYDVKM. Trimming left V 4 bases short and J 5 bases short, with 9 bases between. The chain's CDR3 is CASSSRLDNEQFF. Written as DNA, the CDR3 is TGTGCCAGCAGTTCCCGACTAGACAATGAGCAGTTCTTC.

Sample share makes this clonotype medium-sized. The rearrangement links TRBV15 to TRBJ2-7; TRBD2 aligns across 7 bases. CDR1 is LNHNV, CDR2 YYDKDF, per germline (reference sequence). Trimming cost V 8 bases and J 6 bases; bases outside gene matches: 4. The CDR3 runs 11 residues. The CDR3 sequence: CATGGVFEQYF. The CDR3 DNA reads TGTGCCACCGGGGGGGTTTTCGAGCAGTACTTC.

V usage is TRBV9 and J usage is TRBJ2-3; D possibly uses TRBD1 or TRBD2 (5 bases each). Germline CDR1 and CDR2: SGDLS and YYNGEE. The CDR3 is 15 residues long. Between the trimmed V and J ends, which lost 3 bases and 4 bases, there was a span of 15 bases. For the CDR3, the DNA is TGTGCCAGCAGCGAATTTGCGTTGGGGGCAGATACGCAGTATTTT. This translates into CASSEFALGADTQYF.

By its share, this clonotype is medium-sized (0.01 to 0.1%). The V call is TRBV29-1, the J call TRBJ2-7, with 11 bases identical to TRBD2. V lost 6 bases, J lost 4 bases, and 2 bases stayed unmatched. The CDR3 loop spans 12 amino acids. CDR1 and CDR2 from the germline V gene are SQVTM and ANQGSEA. The CDR3 DNA reads as TGCAGCGTGGTAGCGGGGGGGTACGAGCAGTACTTC. Its protein is CSVVAGGYEQYF.

This clonotype is categorized as medium-sized. V is TRBV27 and J is TRBJ2-7; D is unclear. Deletions cut 5 bases from V and 0 bases from J, with 17 bases between. The CDR3 is made up of 16 amino acids. Germline CDR1 MNHEY, CDR2 SMNVEV (reference sequence). CDR3 region: CASSPRAGGSSYEQYF. As DNA, the CDR3 is TGTGCCAGCAGTCCCCGGGCCGGCGGAAGCTCCTACGAGCAGTACTTC.

This clonotype is termed medium-sized. Given the absence of the conserved phenylalanine or tryptophan at the CDR3 end, a read error is likely. The J gene is TRBJ1-5, the V gene TRBV2, with D possibly TRBD1 on 5 matching bases. This CDR3 spans 17 amino acids. CDR1 and CDR2 from the germline V gene are SNHLY and FYNNEI. V shed 4 bases and J shed 0 bases, with 16 bases lying between them. In DNA, the CDR3 is TGTGCCAGCAGTGGAATTAGGGGCCAGAATAGCAATCAGCCCCAGCATTCT. Residues: CASSGIRGQNSNQPQHS.

The V gene is TRBV13, the J gene TRBJ2-7; TRBD2 matches 10 bases. V trimming: 1 base; J trimming: 0 bases; junction bases outside the gene matches: 9. The CDR3 totals 18 residues. The germline V gene encodes CDR1 PRHDT and CDR2 FYEKMQ (reference sequence). This chain's CDR3 is CASSLASGGAEGSYEQYF. Written as DNA, the CDR3 is TGTGCCAGCAGCTTAGCTAGCGGGGGCGCTGAAGGCTCCTACGAGCAGTACTTC.

By its share, this clonotype is medium-sized. This chain links TRBV5-6 with TRBJ2-7, with no clear D. The CDR3 totals 11 residues. Germline V gives CDR1 SGHDT, CDR2 YYEEEE. Trimming cost V 4 bases and J 6 bases, with 8 bases left between them. The CDR3 loop reads CASSLASEQYF. Written as DNA, the CDR3 is TGTGCCAGCAGCCTGGCTAGCGAGCAGTACTTC. Full variable domain (rest looked up from reference TRBV5-6 and TRBJ2-7): DAGVTQSPTHLIKTRGQQVTLRCSPKSGHDTVSWYQQALGQGPQFIFQYYEEEERQRGNFPDRFSGHQFPNYSSELNVNALLLGDSALYLCASSLASEQYFGPGTRLTVT.

The chain employs TRBV9 and TRBJ2-1, with D perhaps being TRBD1 or TRBD2 (5 bases each). V shed 1 base and J shed 5 bases, with 13 bases lying between them. This CDR3 has 15 amino acids. Germline-derived CDR1 and CDR2 are SGDLS and YYNGEE. The CDR3 sequence: CASSVWGSIDNEQFF. The CDR3 coding sequence is TGTGCCAGCAGCGTATGGGGGAGCATAGACAATGAGCAGTTCTTC.

By proportion, this clonotype is medium-sized. The rearrangement uses TRBV27 and TRBJ2-7, with D uncertain. From germline, CDR1 is MNHEY and CDR2 SMNVEV (reference sequence). Trimming took 3 bases from V and 3 from J, leaving 3 bases between them. The CDR3 has 11 residues. CDR3 region: CASSFNYEQYF. The CDR3 nucleotides are TGTGCCAGCAGTTTCAACTACGAGCAGTACTTC.

This clonotype is termed medium-sized. The chain couples TRBV28 to TRBJ2-7, with TRBD2 matching 10 bases. The germline CDR1 and CDR2 sequences are MDHEN and SYDVKM. The CDR3 totals 16 residues. Trimming at V came to 7 bases and at J to 0 bases, leaving 9 bases not matched to a gene. The CDR3 sequence: CASKQLGLAYSYEQYF. CDR3 nucleotides: TGTGCCAGCAAACAACTGGGACTAGCGTACTCCTACGAGCAGTACTTC.

This clonotype has only a few counts. The rearrangement links TRBV9 to TRBJ2-7; D is perhaps TRBD2 (5 bases). CDR3 size: 15 residues. V was trimmed by 1 base and J by 2 bases, leaving 13 bases between them. Germline values: CDR1 SGDLS, CDR2 YYNGEE. The CDR3 loop is CASSVTAGDTYEQYF. In DNA, the CDR3 is TGTGCCAGCAGCGTAACGGCGGGCGATACCTACGAGCAGTACTTC.

This clonotype is labeled medium-sized. V is TRBV4-3 and J is TRBJ2-7; TRBD1 matches at 10 bases. Germline CDR1 reads LGHNA; CDR2 reads YSLEER. The CDR3 covers 15 residues. The trim removed 4 bases at V and 4 bases at J, leaving 7 bases unmatched. The DNA for the CDR3 is TGCGCCAGCAGCCTTACCGGGACAGGGGATTACGAGCAGTACTTC. Translating it yields CASSLTGTGDYEQYF.

This clonotype occurred a few times. The chain has TRBV19 and TRBJ2-7; TRBD1 matches at 11 bases. The germline V gene encodes CDR1 LNHDA and CDR2 SQIVND (reference sequence). The CDR3 length is 17 residues. The ends lost 5 bases at V and 3 bases at J; junction bases unmatched: 12. The CDR3 nucleotides read TGTGCCAGTAGTCCGCCCTGGACCGGGACAGGGGGCTACGAGCAGTACTTC. Amino acid sequence: CASSPPWTGTGGYEQYF.

This clonotype is medium-sized within its sample. The rearrangement joins TRBV24-1 to TRBJ2-3; no clear D. V lost 1 base to trimming and J lost 2 bases, with 6 bases between them. CDR1 and CDR2 (germline): KGHDR, SFDVKD. The CDR3 extends over 14 amino acids. CDR3 in DNA: TGTGCCACCAGTGATTTTGCAGACACAGATACGCAGTATTTT. Translation gives CATSDFADTDTQYF.

This clonotype qualifies as medium-sized. The genes are TRBV27 and TRBJ1-3, with a possible D match to TRBD1 (5 bases). This CDR3 has 15 amino acids. Deletions cut 5 bases from V and 0 bases from J, with 11 bases between. Germline CDR1 is MNHEY and CDR2 is SMNVEV (reference sequence). DNA of the CDR3: TGTGCCAGCAGTCTCACAGGTACCTCTGGAAACACCATATATTTT. Translation: CASSLTGTSGNTIYF.

By its share, this clonotype is large. The V gene is TRBV29-1, the J gene TRBJ2-7; no definite D call. Germline V gene sequence: CDR1 SQVTM, CDR2 ANQGSEA. V was clipped by 7 bases and J by 5 bases, with 18 bases between them. The length of the CDR3 is 13 residues. The CDR3 sequence: CSATHNLGHEQYF. The CDR3 nucleotides read TGCAGCGCCACTCATAACCTGGGTCACGAGCAGTACTTC.

This clonotype is termed medium-sized. The chain is built from TRBV27 and TRBJ1-4, with 7 bases aligning to TRBD1. Germline V gene lookup returns CDR1 MNHEY and CDR2 SMNVEV (reference sequence). CDR3 length: 14 amino acids. Trimming cost V 4 bases and J 8 bases; bases outside gene matches: 7. The CDR3 region has the DNA TGTGCCAGCAGTTCGACAGGGTTAGGGGAAAAACTGTTTTTT. Amino acid sequence: CASSSTGLGEKLFF.

V and J are TRBV20-1 and TRBJ1-2; no clear D. V lost 0 bases, J lost 4 bases, and 15 bases lay in between. Germline V gene sequence: CDR1 DFQATT, CDR2 SNEGSKA (reference sequence). There are 15 residues in the CDR3. The CDR3 bases are TGCAGTGCTAGAGAAAATGGGTTTTTCGGCTATGGCTACACCTTC. This gives the protein CSARENGFFGYGYTF.